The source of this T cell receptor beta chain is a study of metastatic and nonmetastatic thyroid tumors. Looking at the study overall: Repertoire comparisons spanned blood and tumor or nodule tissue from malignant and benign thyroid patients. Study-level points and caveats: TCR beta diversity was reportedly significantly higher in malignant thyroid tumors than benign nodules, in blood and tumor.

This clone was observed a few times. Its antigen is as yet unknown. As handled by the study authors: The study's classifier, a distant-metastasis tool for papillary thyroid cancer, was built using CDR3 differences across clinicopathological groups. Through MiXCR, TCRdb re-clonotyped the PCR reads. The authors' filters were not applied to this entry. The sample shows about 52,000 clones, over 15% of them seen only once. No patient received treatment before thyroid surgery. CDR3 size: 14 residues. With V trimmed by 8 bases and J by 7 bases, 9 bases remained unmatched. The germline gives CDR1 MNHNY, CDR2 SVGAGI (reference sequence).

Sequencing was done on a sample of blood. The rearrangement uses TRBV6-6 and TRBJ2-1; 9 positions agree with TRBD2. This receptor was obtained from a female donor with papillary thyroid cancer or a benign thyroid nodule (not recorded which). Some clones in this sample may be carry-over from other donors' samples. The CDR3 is CASSTVAGVNEQFF. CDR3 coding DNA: TGTGCCAGCTCTACGGTAGCGGGAGTGAATGAGCAGTTCTTC.